A selection of T cell receptor beta chains follows, all from one sample in a study of T cells in Graves' hyperthyroidism and ophthalmopathy. TCRdb analysed the multiplex PCR reads with MiXCR anew, one entry per CDR3 protein. The sample lists hundreds of thousands of distinct CDR3 sequences, about 20% occurring once. The sequenced material came from blood. The source of these receptors is a woman in her 70s with Graves' ophthalmopathy. CDR3s include the opening cysteine and the closing phenylalanine or tryptophan. D genes are given only for firm matches. For some rows the clone size is stated as once, few or many, or as a class when expanded; others skip it.

D gene	V gene	clone size	CDR3 length	J gene	CDR3 DNA	CDR3 protein
.	TRBV28	few	12	TRBJ2-5	TGTGCCAGCAGTTTACCCATGGAGACCCAGTACTTC	CASSLPMETQYF
TRBD2	TRBV24-1	.	18	TRBJ2-1	TGTGCCACCAGTGAGACCTTTAGCGGGGGTGGGTTTTACAATGAGCAGTTCTTC	CATSETFSGGGFYNEQFF
.	TRBV29-1	.	12	TRBJ1-2	TGCAGCGTCGCTCTCTCAAACTATGGCTACACCTTC	CSVALSNYGYTF
TRBD2	TRBV19	.	18	TRBJ2-1	TGTGCCAGTAGTAAGGGACTAGCGGGAGCCACATCCTACAATGAGCAGTTCTTC	CASSKGLAGATSYNEQFF
.	TRBV29-1	.	12	TRBJ2-7	TGCAGCTACCGGGACGGCTCCTACGAGCAGTACTTC	CSYRDGSYEQYF
TRBD2	TRBV29-1	.	15	TRBJ2-1	TGCAGCGTTGAAGCTGGAGGCGGGAGGGCGAATGAGCAGTTCTTC	CSVEAGGGRANEQFF
TRBD2	TRBV12-3/TRBV12-4	few	19	TRBJ2-2	TGTGCCAGCAGTTGGATCTCGGAACTAGCGGGAGCACTCACCGGGGAGCTGTTTTTT	CASSWISELAGALTGELFF
.	TRBV2	.	14	TRBJ2-5	TGTGCCAGCAGTGAAGCGCTTCTGGGAGAGACCCAGTACTTC	CASSEALLGETQYF
TRBD2	TRBV12-3/TRBV12-4	.	14	TRBJ2-7	TGTGCCAGCAGCGCACTAGCGGGAGCGGGCGAGCAGTACTTC	CASSALAGAGEQYF
TRBD1	TRBV7-9	many	15	TRBJ2-6	TGTGCCAGCAGCTTTACAGGGGTTCGGGCCAACGTCCTGACTTTC	CASSFTGVRANVLTF
.	TRBV12-3/TRBV12-4	few	14	TRBJ2-1	TGTGCCAGCACCGGGGCTAGGGGAACAAATGAGCAGTTCTTC	CASTGARGTNEQFF
.	TRBV28	few	15	TRBJ1-4	TGTGCCAGCAGTCCTCCGGGACGGCAAAATGAAAAACTGTTTTTT	CASSPPGRQNEKLFF
.	TRBV20-1	many	15	TRBJ1-2	TGCAGTGCTATGGGACAAGGAGGTCGGTTTGGAGGCTACACCTTC	CSAMGQGGRFGGYTF